Described below is a single TCR beta chain sequence and its context. Its antigen remains unknown. Other DNA sequences in this sample translate to the same CDR3. The authors' processing: ImmunoSEQ gave junction-only sequences without quality scores, so filtering differed. Generated by immunoSEQ multiplex PCR, the TCRdb table keeps only in-frame clones and is missing some. V and J calls and clone size come straight from that table; D and trimming were deduced from the DNA. The repertoire holds 950,000 to 1,100,000 clones, with 78% as singletons. This sample was included in a study of shared clonotypes between healthy human individuals. The overall study: The plates for each donor numbered three CD4 naive, three CD4 memory, two CD8 naive and one CD8 memory.

Broader study findings: It was the non-shared clonotypes that had lower generation probabilities than clonotypes shared by all four donors.

Sequenced input: memory CD4+ T cells from PBMCs. Stated subset: CD45RA-negative fraction. The receptor was isolated from a man aged 18 to 30 in good health. Some clones in this sample may be carry-over from other donors' samples.

The CDR3 DNA sequence: TGTGCCAGCAGTCTTAAGGGGCCCGCTTACAATGAGCAGTTCTTC. Encoded protein: CASSLKGPAYNEQFF. The V gene is TRBV27, the J gene TRBJ2-1; tentative D call: TRBD1 (5 bases). The V gene's germline CDR1 is MNHEY and CDR2 SMNVEV (reference sequence). V lost 5 bases and J lost 4, with 15 bases in between. The CDR3 is 15 residues long.